This is a list of T cell receptor beta chains from one sample in a study of T cell changes during pregnancy in multiple sclerosis. TCRdb's table, derived via immunoSEQ multiplex PCR, lists solely in-frame clones and lacks some. The sample records around 120,000 clones, just over 90% being singletons. The sequences come from peripheral blood, collected after pregnancy. The receptor set was obtained from a female donor with multiple sclerosis, enrolled in a pregnancy study. The CDR3 runs from the conserved cysteine through the conserved F or W. The D gene is left open where the match is weak. Clone size, where shown, is once, few, many, or a class for clones that have expanded.

D gene: TRBD1; V gene: TRBV4-1; J gene: TRBJ1-2; clone size: few; CDR3 protein: CASSQLLRDRAPGRGYTF; CDR3 DNA: TGCGCCAGCAGCCAACTCTTACGGGACAGGGCCCCTGGAAGGGGCTACACCTTC
D gene: .; V gene: TRBV25-1; J gene: TRBJ2-5; clone size: .; CDR3 protein: CASRAPGPNQETQYF; CDR3 DNA: TGTGCCAGCAGGGCCCCAGGGCCCAACCAAGAGACCCAGTACTTC
D gene: .; V gene: TRBV19; J gene: TRBJ2-3; clone size: .; CDR3 protein: CASSIRGPSGIGIDTQYF; CDR3 DNA: TGTGCCAGTAGTATCAGGGGTCCCAGCGGGATCGGGATAGATACGCAGTATTTT
D gene: TRBD2; V gene: TRBV7-8; J gene: TRBJ2-7; clone size: once; CDR3 protein: CASSLGASGGSYEQYF; CDR3 DNA: TGTGCCAGCAGCTTAGGGGCTAGCGGGGGCTCCTACGAGCAGTACTTC
D gene: TRBD1; V gene: TRBV7-9; J gene: TRBJ1-4; clone size: .; CDR3 protein: CASSDRVANEKLFF; CDR3 DNA: TGTGCCAGCAGCGACAGGGTGGCTAATGAAAAACTGTTTTTT
D gene: TRBD2; V gene: TRBV9; J gene: TRBJ2-1; clone size: .; CDR3 protein: CASSVAARGGGGNEQFF; CDR3 DNA: TGTGCCAGCAGCGTAGCTGCCCGGGGGGGCGGGGGAAATGAGCAGTTCTTC
D gene: .; V gene: TRBV6-5; J gene: TRBJ2-3; clone size: .; CDR3 protein: CASRTTADTQYF; CDR3 DNA: TGTGCCAGCAGGACTACAGCAGATACGCAGTATTTT
D gene: .; V gene: TRBV19; J gene: TRBJ1-5; clone size: few; CDR3 protein: CASRAPTSQSAQHF; CDR3 DNA: TGTGCCAGTAGGGCGCCGACTAGCCAATCAGCCCAGCATTTT
D gene: TRBD2; V gene: TRBV9; J gene: TRBJ2-7; clone size: .; CDR3 protein: CASSPSGGAYEQYF; CDR3 DNA: TGTGCCAGCAGTCCTAGCGGGGGTGCCTACGAGCAGTACTTC
D gene: .; V gene: TRBV6-4; J gene: TRBJ1-6; clone size: .; CDR3 protein: CASSESAYNSPLHF; CDR3 DNA: TGTGCCAGCAGTGAGTCGGCCTATAATTCACCCCTCCACTTT
D gene: .; V gene: TRBV6-4; J gene: TRBJ1-2; clone size: .; CDR3 protein: CASGKTVNYGYTF; CDR3 DNA: TGTGCCAGCGGAAAGACAGTTAACTATGGCTACACCTTC
D gene: .; V gene: TRBV5-1; J gene: TRBJ1-2; clone size: .; CDR3 protein: CASSSSDGYTF; CDR3 DNA: TGCGCCAGCAGCTCATCGGATGGCTACACCTTC
D gene: .; V gene: TRBV9; J gene: TRBJ1-1; clone size: .; CDR3 protein: CASSRLHRVTEAFF; CDR3 DNA: TGTGCCAGCAGCAGACTCCACAGGGTAACTGAAGCTTTCTTT
D gene: TRBD1; V gene: TRBV5-1; J gene: TRBJ1-2; clone size: .; CDR3 protein: CASSSFMTGDGYTF; CDR3 DNA: TGCGCCAGCAGCTCGTTTATGACAGGGGATGGCTACACCTTC
D gene: TRBD2; V gene: TRBV19; J gene: TRBJ2-3; clone size: .; CDR3 protein: CASSIQAGGVTDTQYF; CDR3 DNA: TGTGCCAGTAGTATCCAAGCGGGGGGGGTAACAGATACGCAGTATTTT
D gene: TRBD2; V gene: TRBV30; J gene: TRBJ2-2; clone size: once; CDR3 protein: CAWSVFALAGGRLYGGELFF; CDR3 DNA: TGTGCCTGGAGTGTCTTCGCGCTAGCGGGGGGGCGGCTTTACGGCGGGGAGCTGTTTTTT
D gene: .; V gene: TRBV7-9; J gene: TRBJ1-1; clone size: few; CDR3 protein: CASSLGQSNTEAFF; CDR3 DNA: TGTGCCAGCAGCTTAGGGCAGTCGAACACTGAAGCTTTCTTT
D gene: TRBD2; V gene: TRBV2; J gene: TRBJ2-3; clone size: .; CDR3 protein: CASSVGLAGSYTDTQYF; CDR3 DNA: TGTGCCAGCAGTGTCGGACTAGCGGGGTCCTACACAGATACGCAGTATTTT
D gene: TRBD1; V gene: TRBV11-2; J gene: TRBJ1-1; clone size: .; CDR3 protein: CASSFVTGGNTEAFF; CDR3 DNA: TGTGCCAGCAGCTTCGTGACAGGGGGGAACACTGAAGCTTTCTTT
D gene: .; V gene: TRBV6-5; J gene: TRBJ1-2; clone size: .; CDR3 protein: CASSPLLQLPYGYTF; CDR3 DNA: TGTGCCAGCAGCCCCCTCCTTCAGTTACCCTATGGCTACACCTTC
D gene: .; V gene: TRBV19; J gene: TRBJ1-2; clone size: .; CDR3 protein: CASTEYSRAYMGYGYTF; CDR3 DNA: TGTGCCAGTACCGAGTATTCCAGGGCCTATATGGGCTATGGCTACACCTTC
D gene: .; V gene: TRBV2; J gene: TRBJ2-3; clone size: .; CDR3 protein: CASSASEGELDTQYF; CDR3 DNA: TGTGCCAGCAGCGCCAGTGAGGGGGAACTCGATACGCAGTATTTT
D gene: .; V gene: TRBV5-1; J gene: TRBJ2-7; clone size: .; CDR3 protein: CASSLGGEVDEQYF; CDR3 DNA: TGCGCCAGCAGCTTGGGAGGGGAGGTCGACGAGCAGTACTTC
D gene: TRBD2; V gene: TRBV6-4; J gene: TRBJ2-3; clone size: few; CDR3 protein: CASSASGGGTDTQYF; CDR3 DNA: TGTGCCAGCAGTGCTAGCGGGGGGGGGACAGATACGCAGTATTTT
D gene: .; V gene: TRBV5-4; J gene: TRBJ1-1; clone size: once; CDR3 protein: CASSPWGGSTEAFF; CDR3 DNA: TGTGCCAGCAGCCCCTGGGGGGGTAGCACTGAAGCTTTCTTT
D gene: .; V gene: TRBV5-1; J gene: TRBJ1-5; clone size: .; CDR3 protein: CASSLEGINQPQHF; CDR3 DNA: TGCGCCAGCAGCTTGGAGGGGATTAATCAGCCCCAGCATTTT
D gene: TRBD1; V gene: TRBV30; J gene: TRBJ1-3; clone size: .; CDR3 protein: CAWGKTGAGNTIYF; CDR3 DNA: TGTGCCTGGGGGAAAACAGGGGCTGGAAACACCATATATTTT
D gene: TRBD1; V gene: TRBV28; J gene: TRBJ1-5; clone size: .; CDR3 protein: CASSTTGGSNQPQHF; CDR3 DNA: TGTGCCAGCAGCACTACAGGGGGAAGCAATCAGCCCCAGCATTTT
D gene: .; V gene: TRBV5-1; J gene: TRBJ2-3; clone size: .; CDR3 protein: CASSLADKSDTQYF; CDR3 DNA: TGCGCCAGCAGCTTGGCGGACAAGTCAGATACGCAGTATTTT
D gene: .; V gene: TRBV15; J gene: TRBJ1-4; clone size: .; CDR3 protein: CATSSPPGAVKGPNEKLFF; CDR3 DNA: TGTGCCACCAGCAGCCCGCCAGGGGCGGTGAAGGGCCCTAATGAAAAACTGTTTTTT
D gene: .; V gene: TRBV14; J gene: TRBJ2-2; clone size: .; CDR3 protein: CASRHRENTGELFF; CDR3 DNA: TGTGCCAGCAGGCACAGGGAGAACACCGGGGAGCTGTTTTTT
D gene: .; V gene: TRBV19; J gene: TRBJ1-4; clone size: .; CDR3 protein: CASSINSQEKLFF; CDR3 DNA: TGTGCCAGTAGTATTAACAGCCAGGAAAAACTGTTTTTT
D gene: TRBD2; V gene: TRBV10-1; J gene: TRBJ2-3; clone size: few; CDR3 protein: CATGTSGSTDTQYF; CDR3 DNA: TGCGCCACGGGGACTAGCGGAAGCACAGATACGCAGTATTTT
D gene: .; V gene: TRBV7-6; J gene: TRBJ2-6; clone size: .; CDR3 protein: CASSAGLSGSGANVLTF; CDR3 DNA: TGTGCCAGCAGCGCCGGACTGAGTGGCTCTGGGGCCAACGTCCTGACTTTC
D gene: .; V gene: TRBV29-1; J gene: TRBJ1-6; clone size: .; CDR3 protein: CRNSLVRKVYPLHF; CDR3 DNA: TGCAGGAACTCTTTGGTCCGCAAAGTATATCCCCTCCACTTT
D gene: .; V gene: TRBV13; J gene: TRBJ1-1; clone size: few; CDR3 protein: CASSLAGENTEAFF; CDR3 DNA: TGTGCCAGCAGCTTGGCAGGGGAGAACACTGAAGCTTTCTTT
D gene: TRBD1; V gene: TRBV5-1; J gene: TRBJ2-2; clone size: .; CDR3 protein: CASTKGQAGQTGELFF; CDR3 DNA: TGCGCCAGCACCAAGGGACAGGCGGGACAGACCGGGGAGCTGTTTTTT
D gene: TRBD1; V gene: TRBV5-1; J gene: TRBJ1-1; clone size: .; CDR3 protein: CASSDRVNTEAFF; CDR3 DNA: TGCGCCAGCAGTGACAGGGTCAACACTGAAGCTTTCTTT
D gene: .; V gene: TRBV6-1; J gene: TRBJ2-4; clone size: .; CDR3 protein: CASFGNIQYF; CDR3 DNA: TGTGCCAGCTTCGGAAACATTCAGTACTTC
D gene: .; V gene: TRBV9; J gene: TRBJ2-3; clone size: .; CDR3 protein: CASSVQGFPTDTQYF; CDR3 DNA: TGTGCCAGCAGCGTCCAGGGGTTCCCCACAGATACGCAGTATTTT
D gene: .; V gene: TRBV9; J gene: TRBJ2-6; clone size: .; CDR3 protein: CASSGRDFFSAGANVLTF; CDR3 DNA: TGTGCCAGCAGCGGACGTGACTTTTTTAGCGCTGGGGCCAACGTCCTGACTTTC
D gene: TRBD1; V gene: TRBV7-3; J gene: TRBJ1-2; clone size: .; CDR3 protein: CASSQTGAGYTF; CDR3 DNA: TGTGCCAGCAGCCAAACAGGGGCTGGCTACACCTTC
D gene: TRBD1; V gene: TRBV29-1; J gene: TRBJ1-1; clone size: .; CDR3 protein: CSVPTRDRGSGTEAFF; CDR3 DNA: TGCAGCGTTCCGACCCGGGACAGGGGTTCGGGCACTGAAGCTTTCTTT
D gene: .; V gene: TRBV19; J gene: TRBJ1-1; clone size: .; CDR3 protein: CASAQDRNTEAFF; CDR3 DNA: TGTGCCAGCGCCCAGGACAGGAACACTGAAGCTTTCTTT
D gene: .; V gene: TRBV21-1; J gene: TRBJ1-5; clone size: .; CDR3 protein: CASSKAGAECRSNQPQHF; CDR3 DNA: TGTGCCAGCAGCAAAGCGGGGGCGGAATGTCGTAGCAATCAGCCCCAGCATTTT
D gene: .; V gene: TRBV5-1; J gene: TRBJ1-1; clone size: .; CDR3 protein: CASTDGGARVTEAFF; CDR3 DNA: TGCGCCAGCACAGATGGGGGGGCTAGGGTTACTGAAGCTTTCTTT
D gene: .; V gene: TRBV7-8; J gene: TRBJ1-1; clone size: .; CDR3 protein: CASSLARVTGTEAFF; CDR3 DNA: TGTGCCAGCAGCTTAGCGCGTGTGACGGGCACTGAAGCTTTCTTT
D gene: .; V gene: TRBV5-1; J gene: TRBJ1-2; clone size: .; CDR3 protein: CASSLGQELYGYTF; CDR3 DNA: TGCGCCAGCAGCTTGGGACAGGAACTATATGGCTACACCTTC
D gene: .; V gene: TRBV7-9; J gene: TRBJ1-1; clone size: .; CDR3 protein: CASSKRTAEAFF; CDR3 DNA: TGTGCCAGCAGCAAGCGGACGGCCGAAGCTTTCTTT
D gene: .; V gene: TRBV6-5; J gene: TRBJ1-4; clone size: .; CDR3 protein: CASSSMAGEKLFF; CDR3 DNA: TGTGCCAGCAGTAGCATGGCGGGTGAAAAACTGTTTTTT
D gene: TRBD2; V gene: TRBV6-5; J gene: TRBJ2-5; clone size: .; CDR3 protein: CASSTSGVYQETQYF; CDR3 DNA: TGTGCCAGCAGTACTAGCGGGGTGTACCAAGAGACCCAGTACTTC
D gene: .; V gene: TRBV9; J gene: TRBJ2-1; clone size: once; CDR3 protein: CASSVDGAQYNEQFF; CDR3 DNA: TGTGCCAGCAGCGTAGATGGGGCCCAATACAATGAGCAGTTCTTC
D gene: TRBD2; V gene: TRBV15; J gene: TRBJ2-1; clone size: .; CDR3 protein: CATSRGGLAGGNEQFF; CDR3 DNA: TGTGCCACCAGCAGAGGGGGACTAGCGGGGGGCAATGAGCAGTTCTTC
D gene: TRBD2; V gene: TRBV5-1; J gene: TRBJ2-7; clone size: .; CDR3 protein: CASSLAPSSGVTYEQYF; CDR3 DNA: TGCGCCAGCAGCTTGGCCCCCTCCAGCGGGGTAACCTACGAGCAGTACTTC
D gene: TRBD2; V gene: TRBV15; J gene: TRBJ2-1; clone size: .; CDR3 protein: CATSRTSGGARNEQFF; CDR3 DNA: TGTGCCACCAGCAGGACTAGCGGGGGGGCCCGAAATGAGCAGTTCTTC
D gene: .; V gene: TRBV6-6; J gene: TRBJ2-5; clone size: .; CDR3 protein: CASSYSGGGGETQYF; CDR3 DNA: TGTGCCAGCAGTTACTCCGGCGGGGGCGGGGAGACCCAGTACTTC
D gene: TRBD1; V gene: TRBV6-1; J gene: TRBJ1-2; clone size: .; CDR3 protein: CASSEVPGQGRSNYGYTF; CDR3 DNA: TGTGCCAGCAGTGAAGTACCGGGACAGGGGCGATCCAACTATGGCTACACCTTC
D gene: .; V gene: TRBV21-1; J gene: TRBJ1-2; clone size: .; CDR3 protein: CASSMPGLRLNRANYGYTF; CDR3 DNA: TGTGCCAGCAGCATGCCGGGGCTCCGATTAAACAGGGCTAACTATGGCTACACCTTC
D gene: .; V gene: TRBV7-2; J gene: TRBJ2-1; clone size: once; CDR3 protein: CASSFGLEQFF; CDR3 DNA: TGTGCCAGCAGCTTTGGGCTGGAGCAGTTCTTC